The 13 T cell receptor beta chains below were found in one sample sequenced in a study of cytomegalovirus exposure and HLA in healthy donors. Researchers ran the PCR with 60 Vbeta and 13 Jbeta primers. Repertoires were generated with immunoSEQ multiplex PCR, while TCRdb's copy carries only in-frame clones and drops some. The sample consists of roughly 120,000 clones, around 76% of them appearing once. The sample consisted of PBMCs. These receptors were obtained from a man younger than 45 in good health and CMV-seropositive.

V and J are TRBV18 and TRBJ2-1; the D gene is possibly TRBD2 (5 bases). V shed 3 bases and J shed 3 bases, with 12 bases lying between them. Germline assignment: CDR1 KGHSH and CDR2 LQKENI. CDR3 length equals 15 residues. The DNA for the CDR3 is TGTGCCAGCTCACCTAAAGTAGAGGGCTACAATGAGCAGTTCTTC. Its protein is CASSPKVEGYNEQFF.

This clone has just a few counts. This CDR3 is CASSSTGDEYNSPLHF. The CDR3 bases are TGTGCCAGCAGCTCGACAGGGGACGAGTATAATTCACCCCTCCACTTT. The chain links TRBV5-4 to TRBJ1-6; 8 nucleotides align to TRBD1. The CDR3 sequence is 16 residues long. Germline CDR1 and CDR2: SGHNT and YYREEE (reference sequence). The V gene end was trimmed by 3 bases and the J gene end by 4 bases; junction bases not matched to a gene: 6.

The rearrangement links TRBV28 to TRBJ1-6; the D gene is possibly TRBD1 (5 bases). The CDR3 is made up of 15 amino acids. Between the trimmed V and J ends, which lost 7 bases and 7 bases, there was a span of 17 bases. Germline V gives CDR1 MDHEN, CDR2 SYDVKM. As DNA, the CDR3 is TGTGCCAGCACTGATTGGGGGGATTGGAATTCACCCCTCCACTTT. Amino acids: CASTDWGDWNSPLHF.

This clone is a singleton in its sample. The V gene is TRBV7-9, the J gene TRBJ2-5, with D perhaps matching TRBD2 (5 bases). This CDR3 contains 14 residues. V was shortened by 1 base and J by 10 bases, with 16 bases between the two germline ends. Germline V lookup: CDR1 SEHNR, CDR2 FQNEAQ (reference sequence). The CDR3: CASSLEGLVVSQYF. CDR3 in DNA: TGTGCCAGCAGCTTAGAAGGACTCGTGGTGAGCCAGTACTTC.

This clone showed up just once. The genes are TRBV6-5 and TRBJ2-7, with TRBD2 matching over 7 bases. Germline loops: CDR1 MNHEY, CDR2 SVGAGI. The V segment lost 6 bases and the J segment 2 bases; nucleotides outside the gene matches: 10. The CDR3 totals 15 residues. CDR3 amino acids: CASREPGGSPYEQYF. CDR3 in DNA: TGTGCCAGCAGAGAACCCGGGGGGTCCCCCTACGAGCAGTACTTC.

The rearrangement joins TRBV19 to TRBJ2-7, with 7 bases matching TRBD2. CDR1 and CDR2 from the germline V gene are LNHDA and SQIVND (reference sequence). V gave up 10 bases and J gave up 6 bases; unmatched junction bases: 18. The length of the CDR3 is 15 residues. CDR3 sequence: CAIGDGRGKSGEQYF. CDR3 in DNA: TGTGCCATCGGAGACGGGCGGGGGAAAAGTGGCGAGCAGTACTTC.

The chain links TRBV7-2 to TRBJ2-3, with a tentative D call TRBD2 (7 bases). The CDR3 is 15 amino acids. V lost 5 bases and J lost 6, with 18 bases in between. Germline CDR1 SGHTA, CDR2 FQGNSA. The CDR3 bases are TGTGCCAGCAGCCCAAGGGGGGGGCCCCGGGATACGCAGTATTTT. Protein: CASSPRGGPRDTQYF.

This clone has only one observation. The CDR3 DNA reads as TGTGCCTGGAGTAGGAAGGGACAGGGGAAAGAGACCCAGTACTTC. This codes for CAWSRKGQGKETQYF. V usage is TRBV30 and J usage is TRBJ2-5; the match to TRBD1 covers 10 bases. CDR3 length equals 15 residues. The V gene end was trimmed by 2 bases and the J gene end by 3 bases; junction bases not matched to a gene: 6. Germline CDR1 is GTSNPN and CDR2 is SVGIG (reference sequence).

V gene TRBV30 combines with J gene TRBJ2-2; TRBD2 matches at 8 bases. Trimming at V came to 3 bases and at J to 2 bases, leaving 5 bases not matched to a gene. This CDR3 region has 15 residues. Looked up from germline, CDR1 is GTSNPN and CDR2 is SVGIG (reference sequence). Here the CDR3 reads CAWRTRGVNTGELFF. Here the CDR3 DNA reads TGTGCCTGGAGGACGCGGGGGGTTAACACCGGGGAGCTGTTTTTT.

V gene TRBV4-3 combines with J gene TRBJ1-2; TRBD1 might be the D (5 bases). Germline CDR1 is LGHNA and CDR2 is YSLEER. The ends were cut back, 0 bases at V and 4 bases at J, with 12 bases in the middle. The CDR3 consists of 15 residues. CDR3: CASSQDPGVRYGYTF. The CDR3 bases are TGCGCCAGCAGCCAAGATCCGGGGGTTCGCTATGGCTACACCTTC.

This rearrangement joins TRBV29-1 to TRBJ2-5; maybe TRBD2 (6 bases). This CDR3 has 13 residues. Between the trimmed V and J ends, which lost 4 bases and 5 bases, there was a span of 14 bases. Germline V gives CDR1 SQVTM, CDR2 ANQGSEA. The CDR3 nucleotides are TGCAGCGTTGTGGGGACTCGGTTTGAGACCCAGTACTTC. This translates into CSVVGTRFETQYF. The full variable domain, its missing parts supplied by reference TRBV29-1 and TRBJ2-5, is SAVISQKPSRDICQRGTSLTIQCQVDSQVTMMFWYRQQPGQSLTLIATANQGSEATYESGFVIDKFPISRPNLTFSTLTVSNMSPEDSSIYLCSVVGTRFETQYFGPGTRLLVL.

V and J are TRBV4-3 and TRBJ2-7, with 11 bases matching TRBD2. After removal of 3 bases from V and 5 bases from J, the junction contained 15 bases not matched to a gene. The CDR3 has 18 amino acids. Looked up from germline, CDR1 is LGHNA and CDR2 is YSLEER. CDR3 amino acids: CASSHAIASGGFRNEQYF. The CDR3 nucleotides are TGCGCCAGCAGCCACGCGATTGCTAGCGGGGGGTTTCGGAACGAGCAGTACTTC.

The chain employs TRBV27 and TRBJ1-1; TRBD1 matches at 8 bases. The CDR3 length is 16 residues. The junction had 9 bases not matched to a gene; V was cut back by 5 bases and J by 1 base. Germline loops: CDR1 MNHEY, CDR2 SMNVEV (reference sequence). The CDR3 is CASSKTGAIWNTEAFF. The CDR3 DNA is TGTGCCAGCAGTAAGACAGGGGCGATTTGGAACACTGAAGCTTTCTTT.